This record concerns one TCR beta chain sequence. RNA, once extracted, was reverse transcribed into cDNA for use as the sequencing template. The protocol was immunoSEQ multiplex PCR, while the TCRdb copy is restricted to in-frame clones and leaves out a portion. The sample has about 210,000 clones, roughly 44% seen once. The CDR3 loop spans 16 amino acids. Germline assignment: CDR1 SGDLS and CDR2 YYNGEE. The junction had 10 bases not matched to a gene; V was cut back by 2 bases and J by 5 bases. Treatment here: oral pan-JAK inhibitor, 5-10 mg twice daily. These data belong to a study of CD8+ T cells in alopecia areata.

The chain is built from TRBV9 and TRBJ2-5, with 9 bases aligning to TRBD2. The TCR comes from a human donor with alopecia areata. Sequenced here: CD4+ T cells sorted from blood, sampled at roughly week 36, from a patient treated with tofacitinib. CDR3 protein: CASSVGGGRARETQYF. The CDR3 DNA reads as TGTGCCAGCAGCGTTGGCGGCGGGAGGGCCAGGGAGACCCAGTACTTC.